This TCR beta chain was retrieved from a study of CD8 T cells in ankylosing spondylitis. Each CDR3 protein gets one entry after TCRdb re-called the 5' RACE reads with MiXCR. The sample consists of about 25,000 distinct CDR3 sequences, under 3% of them appearing once. This clonotype was counted at least ten times. The CDR3 consists of 15 residues. With 4 bases clipped from V and 3 bases from J, the junction kept 8 bases outside the gene matches. CDR1 and CDR2 (germline): SGDLS, YYNGEE. The sequenced sample consisted of blood, either unsorted or a sorted T cell fraction (not recorded which). V is TRBV9 and J is TRBJ2-7; 9 bases fit TRBD1. The receptor comes from a female donor with ankylosing spondylitis or in good health (not recorded which). The CDR3 sequence: CASSPSSGQGYEQYF. CDR3 in DNA: TGTGCCAGCAGCCCATCCTCGGGACAGGGCTACGAGCAGTACTTC.